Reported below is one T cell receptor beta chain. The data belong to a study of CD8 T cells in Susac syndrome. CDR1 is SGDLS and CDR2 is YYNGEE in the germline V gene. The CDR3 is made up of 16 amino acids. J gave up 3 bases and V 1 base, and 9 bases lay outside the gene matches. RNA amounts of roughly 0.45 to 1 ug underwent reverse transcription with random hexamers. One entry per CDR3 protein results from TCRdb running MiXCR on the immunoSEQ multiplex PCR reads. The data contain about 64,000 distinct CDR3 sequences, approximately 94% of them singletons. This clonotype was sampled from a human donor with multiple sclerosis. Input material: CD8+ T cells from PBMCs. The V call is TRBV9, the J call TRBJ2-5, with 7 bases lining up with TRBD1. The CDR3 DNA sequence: TGTGCCAGCAGCGTACCAGCATCAGGGGGTGAAGAGACCCAGTACTTC. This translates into CASSVPASGGEETQYF.